This T cell receptor beta chain was identified in a study of cytomegalovirus exposure and HLA in healthy donors. The donors belonged to the approximately 120-subject validation cohort, separate from the roughly 700-subject first cohort. Data came from immunoSEQ multiplex PCR; TCRdb stores just in-frame clones and leaves some out. Among about 200,000 clones listed, 70% to 85% were seen once. With 4 bases clipped from V and 5 bases from J, the junction kept 11 bases outside the gene matches. The CDR3 length is 15 residues. In germline, CDR1 is SGHRS, CDR2 YFSETQ. Concerning this clone itself: The antigen remains undetermined.

Study-level points and caveats: A few chains tied to CMV proved CMV antigen-specific in vitro. According to a later analysis, TCR clusters from the first cohort tended to co-occur in the 100 to 150 validation repertoires. The study recorded over 150 TCR beta chains that were cytomegalovirus-associated.

This clonotype was obtained from a woman in her twenties or thirties in good health and CMV-seropositive. V gene TRBV5-1 combines with J gene TRBJ2-5; 7 positions match TRBD2. What was sequenced was PBMCs. CDR3 sequence: CASSTGIAGRETQYF. Here the CDR3 DNA reads TGCGCCAGCAGCACCGGGATAGCGGGCCGGGAGACCCAGTACTTC.